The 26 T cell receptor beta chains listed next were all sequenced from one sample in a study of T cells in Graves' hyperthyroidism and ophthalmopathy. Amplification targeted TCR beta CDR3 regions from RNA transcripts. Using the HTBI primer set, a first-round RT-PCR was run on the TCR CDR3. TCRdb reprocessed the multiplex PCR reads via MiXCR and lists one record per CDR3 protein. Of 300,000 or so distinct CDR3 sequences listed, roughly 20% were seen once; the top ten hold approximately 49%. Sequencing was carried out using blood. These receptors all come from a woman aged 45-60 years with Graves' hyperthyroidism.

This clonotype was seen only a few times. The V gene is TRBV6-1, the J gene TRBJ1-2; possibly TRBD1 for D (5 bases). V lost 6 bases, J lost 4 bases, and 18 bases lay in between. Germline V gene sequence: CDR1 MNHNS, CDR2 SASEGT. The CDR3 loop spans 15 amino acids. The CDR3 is CASREVGGEAYGYTF. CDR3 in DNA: TGTGCCAGCAGAGAGGTCGGGGGAGAGGCCTATGGCTACACCTTC.

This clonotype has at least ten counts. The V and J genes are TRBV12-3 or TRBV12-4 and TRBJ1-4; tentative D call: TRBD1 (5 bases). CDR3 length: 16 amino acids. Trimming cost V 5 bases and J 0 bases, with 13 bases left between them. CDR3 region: CASSVRQLATNEKLFF. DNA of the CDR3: TGTGCCAGCAGTGTCCGACAGCTTGCAACTAATGAAAAACTGTTTTTT.

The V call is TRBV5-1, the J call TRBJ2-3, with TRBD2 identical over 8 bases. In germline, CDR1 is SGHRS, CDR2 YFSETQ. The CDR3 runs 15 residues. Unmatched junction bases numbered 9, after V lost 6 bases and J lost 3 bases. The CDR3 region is CASTRAGGLTDTQYF. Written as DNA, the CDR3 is TGCGCCAGCACACGGGCGGGGGGTTTGACAGATACGCAGTATTTT. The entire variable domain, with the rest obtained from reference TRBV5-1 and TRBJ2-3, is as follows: KAGVTQTPRYLIKTRGQQVTLSCSPISGHRSVSWYQQTPGQGLQFLFEYFSETQRNKGNFPGRFSGRQFSNSRSEMNVSTLELGDSALYLCASTRAGGLTDTQYFGPGTRLTVL.

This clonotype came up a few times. CDR3 DNA sequence: TGTGCCAGCAGCCAGTATACAGGGGGCGCTTACGAGACCCAGTACTTC. Translating it yields CASSQYTGGAYETQYF. V is TRBV7-9 and J is TRBJ2-5, with 9 bases identical to TRBD1. The CDR3 spans 16 residues. V lost 5 bases, J lost 5 bases, and 12 bases stayed unmatched. Germline CDR1 reads SEHNR; CDR2 reads FQNEAQ (reference sequence).

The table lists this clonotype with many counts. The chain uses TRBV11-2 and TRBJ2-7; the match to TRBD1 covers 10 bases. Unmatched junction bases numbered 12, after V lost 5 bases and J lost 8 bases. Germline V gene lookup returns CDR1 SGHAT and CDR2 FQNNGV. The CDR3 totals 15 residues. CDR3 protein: CASSPPGQGYPQQYF. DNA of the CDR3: TGTGCCAGCAGCCCTCCGGGACAGGGGTACCCCCAGCAGTACTTC.

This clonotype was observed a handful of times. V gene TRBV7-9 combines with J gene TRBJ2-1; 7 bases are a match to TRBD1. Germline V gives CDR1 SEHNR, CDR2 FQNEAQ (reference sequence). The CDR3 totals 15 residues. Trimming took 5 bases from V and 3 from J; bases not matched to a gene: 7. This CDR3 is CASSKRQGHYNEQFF. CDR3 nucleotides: TGTGCCAGCAGCAAAAGACAGGGTCACTACAATGAGCAGTTCTTC.

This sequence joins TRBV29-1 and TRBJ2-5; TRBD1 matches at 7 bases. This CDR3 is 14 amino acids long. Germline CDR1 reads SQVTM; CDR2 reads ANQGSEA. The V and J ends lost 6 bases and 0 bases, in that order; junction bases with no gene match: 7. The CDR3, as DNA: TGCAGCGTGTTGGCAGGGGGATACCAAGAGACCCAGTACTTC. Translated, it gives CSVLAGGYQETQYF.

The CDR3 DNA follows: TGTGCCAGCAGTGAGGATAGCGGGAGGGGGGGCTACGAGCAGTACTTC. This sequence encodes CASSEDSGRGGYEQYF. V is TRBV2 and J is TRBJ2-7; 11 nucleotides align to TRBD2. Germline V CDR1 and CDR2: SNHLY, FYNNEI. V lost 3 bases and J lost 3; bases outside the gene matches: 7. This CDR3 comprises 16 residues.

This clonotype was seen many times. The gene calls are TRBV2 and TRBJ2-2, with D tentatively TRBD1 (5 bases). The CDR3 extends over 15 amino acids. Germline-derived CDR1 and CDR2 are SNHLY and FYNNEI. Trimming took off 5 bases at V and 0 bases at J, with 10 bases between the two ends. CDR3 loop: CASSLQGPNTGELFF. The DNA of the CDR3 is TGTGCCAGCAGTCTTCAGGGCCCGAACACCGGGGAGCTGTTTTTT.

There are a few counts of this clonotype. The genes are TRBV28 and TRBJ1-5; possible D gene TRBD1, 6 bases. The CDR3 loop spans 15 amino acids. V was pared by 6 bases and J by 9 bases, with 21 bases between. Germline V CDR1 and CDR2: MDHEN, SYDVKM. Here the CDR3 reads CASSHAGGRQGPQHF. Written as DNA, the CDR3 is TGTGCCAGCAGCCATGCGGGGGGCCGCCAAGGGCCCCAGCATTTT. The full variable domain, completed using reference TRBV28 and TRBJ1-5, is DVKVTQSSRYLVKRTGEKVFLECVQDMDHENMFWYRQDPGLGLRLIYFSYDVKMKEKGDIPEGYSVSREKKERFSLILESASTNQTSMYLCASSHAGGRQGPQHFGDGTRLSIL.

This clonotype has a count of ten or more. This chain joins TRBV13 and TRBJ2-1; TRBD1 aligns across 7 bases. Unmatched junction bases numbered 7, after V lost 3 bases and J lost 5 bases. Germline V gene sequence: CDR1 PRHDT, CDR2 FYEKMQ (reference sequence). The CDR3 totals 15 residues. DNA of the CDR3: TGTGCCAGCAGCTTGCAAACAGGGGCTAACAATGAGCAGTTCTTC. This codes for CASSLQTGANNEQFF.

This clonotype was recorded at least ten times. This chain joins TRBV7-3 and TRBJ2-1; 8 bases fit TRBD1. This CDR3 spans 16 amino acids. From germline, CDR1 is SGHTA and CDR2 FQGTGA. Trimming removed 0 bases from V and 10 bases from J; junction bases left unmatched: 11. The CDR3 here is CASSLTLSGQAGEQFF. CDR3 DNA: TGTGCCAGCAGCTTAACGCTCTCGGGACAGGCGGGGGAGCAGTTCTTC. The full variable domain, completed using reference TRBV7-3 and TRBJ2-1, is GAGVSQTPSNKVTEKGKYVELRCDPISGHTALYWYRQSLGQGPEFLIYFQGTGAADDSGLPNDRFFAVRPEGSVSTLKIQRTERGDSAVYLCASSLTLSGQAGEQFFGPGTRLTVL.

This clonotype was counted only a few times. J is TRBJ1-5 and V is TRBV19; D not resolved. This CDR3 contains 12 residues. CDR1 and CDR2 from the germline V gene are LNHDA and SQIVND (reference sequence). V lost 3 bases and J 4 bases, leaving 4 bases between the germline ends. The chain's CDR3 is CASSIGNQPQHF. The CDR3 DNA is TGTGCCAGTAGTATTGGAAATCAGCCCCAGCATTTT.

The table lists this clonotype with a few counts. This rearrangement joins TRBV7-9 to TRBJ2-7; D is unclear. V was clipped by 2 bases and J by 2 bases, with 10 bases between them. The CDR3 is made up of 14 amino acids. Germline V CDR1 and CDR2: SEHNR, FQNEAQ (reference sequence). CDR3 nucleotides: TGTGCCAGCAGCTTACTGTTACAGCCCTACGAGCAGTACTTC. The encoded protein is CASSLLLQPYEQYF.

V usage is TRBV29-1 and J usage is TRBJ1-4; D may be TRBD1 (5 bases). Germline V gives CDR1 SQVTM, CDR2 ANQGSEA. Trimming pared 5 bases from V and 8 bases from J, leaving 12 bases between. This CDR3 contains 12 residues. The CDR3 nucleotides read TGCAGCGTTTCCAGGGAAGACGAAAAACTGTTTTTT. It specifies CSVSREDEKLFF.

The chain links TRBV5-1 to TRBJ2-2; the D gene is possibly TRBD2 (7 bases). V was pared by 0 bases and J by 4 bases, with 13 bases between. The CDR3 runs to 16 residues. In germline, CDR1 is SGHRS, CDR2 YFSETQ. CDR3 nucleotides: TGCGCCAGCAGCTTGGCCGGGGGGCCTAGCACCGGGGAGCTGTTTTTT. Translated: CASSLAGGPSTGELFF.

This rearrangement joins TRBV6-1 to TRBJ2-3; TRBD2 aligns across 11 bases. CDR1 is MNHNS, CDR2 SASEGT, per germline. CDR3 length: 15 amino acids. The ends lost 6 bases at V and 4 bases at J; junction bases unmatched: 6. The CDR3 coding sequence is TGTGCCAGCAGCACTAGCGGGAGTGCAGCAGATACGCAGTATTTT. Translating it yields CASSTSGSAADTQYF.

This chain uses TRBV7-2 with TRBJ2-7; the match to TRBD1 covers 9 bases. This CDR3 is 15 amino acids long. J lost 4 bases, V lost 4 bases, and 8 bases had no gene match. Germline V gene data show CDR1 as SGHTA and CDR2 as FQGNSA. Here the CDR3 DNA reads TGTGCCAGCAGCTACCCTGGGACAGGGAGTTACGAGCAGTACTTC. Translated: CASSYPGTGSYEQYF.

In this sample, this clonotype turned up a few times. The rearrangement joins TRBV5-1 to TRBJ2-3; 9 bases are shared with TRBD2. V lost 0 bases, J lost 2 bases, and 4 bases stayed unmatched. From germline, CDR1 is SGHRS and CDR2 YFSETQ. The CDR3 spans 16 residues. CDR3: CASSLGLAGTTDTQYF. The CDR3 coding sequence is TGCGCCAGCAGCTTGGGGCTAGCGGGAACCACAGATACGCAGTATTTT.

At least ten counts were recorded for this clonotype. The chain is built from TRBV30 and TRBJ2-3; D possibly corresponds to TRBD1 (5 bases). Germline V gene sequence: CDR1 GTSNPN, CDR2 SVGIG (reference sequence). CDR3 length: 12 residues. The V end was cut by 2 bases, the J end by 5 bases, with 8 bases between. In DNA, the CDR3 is TGTGCCTGGAGTCAGGGTGGAGATACGCAGTATTTT. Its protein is CAWSQGGDTQYF.

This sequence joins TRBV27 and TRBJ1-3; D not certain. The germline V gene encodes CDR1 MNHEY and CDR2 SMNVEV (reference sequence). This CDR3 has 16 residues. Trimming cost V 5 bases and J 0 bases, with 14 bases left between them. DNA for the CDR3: TGTGCCAGCAGTCACCAGCCGACACTCTCTGGAAACACCATATATTTT. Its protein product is CASSHQPTLSGNTIYF.

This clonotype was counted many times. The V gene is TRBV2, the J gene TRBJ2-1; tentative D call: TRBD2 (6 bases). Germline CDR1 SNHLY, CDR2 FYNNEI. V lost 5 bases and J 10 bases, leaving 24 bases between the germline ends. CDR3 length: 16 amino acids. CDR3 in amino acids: CASSQNSPGDWGEQFF. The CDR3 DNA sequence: TGTGCCAGCAGTCAGAACTCCCCCGGGGACTGGGGAGAGCAGTTCTTC.

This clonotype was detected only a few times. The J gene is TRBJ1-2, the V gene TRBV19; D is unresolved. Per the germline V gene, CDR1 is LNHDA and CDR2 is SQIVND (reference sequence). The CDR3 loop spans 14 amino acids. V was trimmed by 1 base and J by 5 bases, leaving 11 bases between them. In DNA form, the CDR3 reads TGTGCCAGTAGTATAGTACCGAGACGTTATGGCTACACCTTC. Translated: CASSIVPRRYGYTF. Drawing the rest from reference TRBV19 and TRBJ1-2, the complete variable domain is DGGITQSPKYLFRKEGQNVTLSCEQNLNHDAMYWYRQDPGQGLRLIYYSQIVNDFQKGDIAEGYSVSREKKESFPLTVTSAQKNPTAFYLCASSIVPRRYGYTFGSGTRLTVV.

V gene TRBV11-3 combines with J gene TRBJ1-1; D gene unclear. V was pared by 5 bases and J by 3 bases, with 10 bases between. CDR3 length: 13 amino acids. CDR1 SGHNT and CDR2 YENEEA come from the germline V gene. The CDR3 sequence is CASSHGWDTEAFF. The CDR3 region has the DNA TGTGCCAGCAGCCACGGCTGGGACACTGAAGCTTTCTTT.

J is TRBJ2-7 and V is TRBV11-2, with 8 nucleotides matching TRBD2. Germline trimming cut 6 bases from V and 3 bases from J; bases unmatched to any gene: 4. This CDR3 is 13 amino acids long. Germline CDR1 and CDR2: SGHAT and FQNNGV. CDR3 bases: TGTGCCAGCAGTCACGGGACTAGCTACGAGCAGTACTTC. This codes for CASSHGTSYEQYF. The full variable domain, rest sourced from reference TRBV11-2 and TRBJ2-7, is EAGVAQSPRYKIIEKRQSVAFWCNPISGHATLYWYQQILGQGPKLLIQFQNNGVVDDSQLPKDRFSAERLKGVDSTLKIQPAKLEDSAVYLCASSHGTSYEQYFGPGTRLTVT.

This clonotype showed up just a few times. As DNA, the CDR3 is TGTGCCAGCAGCTTAGCTGGCATTAATGGCTACACCTTC. Residues: CASSLAGINGYTF. The J gene is TRBJ1-2, the V gene TRBV7-9; D unresolved. Trimming shortened V by 0 bases and J by 6 bases, and 8 bases separated the two germline ends. The CDR3 is 13 amino acids. Germline CDR1 SEHNR, CDR2 FQNEAQ (reference sequence).